This entry lists 7 T cell receptor beta chains sequenced from one sample in a study of beta chain features in type 1 diabetes. Expressed TCRB transcripts were sequenced after all isolated RNA was converted to cDNA. Some clones are missing from TCRdb's copy, which holds only in-frame ones; the method was immunoSEQ multiplex PCR. The table shows 360,000 or so clones, with around 19% occurring only once. Sequenced sample: naive CD4+ T cells from blood. The receptors derive from a woman between 18 and 29 years old in good health.

This sequence joins TRBV30 and TRBJ1-1; D not certain. V was pared by 3 bases and J by 6 bases, with 11 bases between. CDR3 size: 12 residues. CDR1 and CDR2 from the germline V gene are GTSNPN and SVGIG (reference sequence). CDR3 DNA sequence: TGTGCCTGGAGACGGGTGGAGGCTGAAGCTTTCTTT. Protein sequence: CAWRRVEAEAFF.

The chain couples TRBV29-1 to TRBJ1-6; 10 bases agree with TRBD1. Trimming at V came to 8 bases and at J to 11 bases, leaving 6 bases not matched to a gene. The CDR3 is 12 residues long. Germline CDR1 is SQVTM and CDR2 is ANQGSEA. The CDR3 DNA follows: TGCAGCCTGGGACAGGGGACGCCACCCCTCCACTTT. This gives the protein CSLGQGTPPLHF.

V gene TRBV5-4 combines with J gene TRBJ2-5; 7 bases agree with TRBD1. Germline CDR1 SGHNT, CDR2 YYREEE (reference sequence). This CDR3 comprises 15 residues. The V gene end was trimmed by 3 bases and the J gene end by 2 bases; junction bases not matched to a gene: 7. The chain's CDR3 is CASSSLLTGQETQYF. The CDR3 coding sequence is TGTGCCAGCAGCTCCCTTTTGACAGGGCAAGAGACCCAGTACTTC.

This clone has a handful of counts. V gene TRBV29-1 combines with J gene TRBJ1-2, with D tentatively TRBD1 (6 bases). Germline V lookup: CDR1 SQVTM, CDR2 ANQGSEA. Trimming shortened V by 7 bases and J by 4 bases, and 19 bases separated the two germline ends. The CDR3 length is 14 residues. The CDR3 reads CSGAHGGGGYGYTF. DNA of the CDR3: TGCAGCGGCGCTCACGGCGGGGGCGGCTATGGCTACACCTTC.

The chain combines TRBV30 with TRBJ1-2; D unresolved. Germline assignment: CDR1 GTSNPN and CDR2 SVGIG (reference sequence). This CDR3 spans 13 amino acids. The V gene lost 4 bases and the J gene lost 4 bases, with 13 bases spanning the gap. The CDR3 DNA is TGTGCCTGGAATGGGCTGATCGGCTATGGCTACACCTTC. Translating gives CAWNGLIGYGYTF.

The chain combines TRBV9 with TRBJ2-1; TRBD2 agrees at 14 bases. J was trimmed by 4 bases and V by 3 bases; bases with no gene match: 0. CDR1 SGDLS and CDR2 YYNGEE come from the germline V gene. This CDR3 spans 15 amino acids. The CDR3 DNA reads TGTGCCAGCAGCGGACTAGCGGGAGGGTACAATGAGCAGTTCTTC. It yields the protein CASSGLAGGYNEQFF. The full variable domain, its missing parts supplied by reference TRBV9 and TRBJ2-1, is DSGVTQTPKHLITATGQRVTLRCSPRSGDLSVYWYQQSLDQGLQFLIQYYNGEERAKGNILERFSAQQFPDLHSELNLSSLELGDSALYFCASSGLAGGYNEQFFGPGTRLTVL.

This chain uses TRBV5-6 with TRBJ2-7, with 12 bases lining up with TRBD2. CDR1 and CDR2 from the germline V gene are SGHDT and YYEEEE. CDR3 length: 16 amino acids. The junction had 8 bases not matched to a gene; V was cut back by 4 bases and J by 3 bases. DNA of the CDR3: TGTGCCAGCAGCCCCCGGACTAGCGGGACTTTCTACGAGCAGTACTTC. Protein: CASSPRTSGTFYEQYF.